This T cell receptor beta chain was captured by sequencing in a study of blood T cell repertoires in COVID-19. The wider study: Material from acute and convalescent COVID-19 was sourced from the United States, Italy and Spain. The analysed material was cDNA or gDNA that came from T cells, B-cell-depleted T cells, or PBMCs.

In the authors' methods: Estimates of nucleated cell counts were drawn from the amplification of reference gene primers. Profiled with immunoSEQ multiplex PCR; TCRdb holds only in-frame clones, not every one. V, J and clone size are those of that table, while D and trimming were read from the DNA. Of 120,000 to 150,000 clones detected, around 87% appear once; the ten largest clones hold over 8.5%. The CDR3 contains 14 residues. Germline V gene data show CDR1 as SGHRS and CDR2 as YFSETQ. The ends were cut back, 3 bases at V and 0 bases at J, with 6 bases in the middle. In regard to this clone: Distinct nucleotide sequences in the sample also encode this CDR3.

Sequenced material: peripheral blood. The chain carries TRBV5-1 and TRBJ1-4, with D hard to call. The sequence was obtained from a woman aged 45 to 65 with active or convalescent COVID-19. As DNA, the CDR3 is TGCGCCAGCAGCTCGGGTGCAACTAATGAAAAACTGTTTTTT. Its translation: CASSSGATNEKLFF.